The source of this TCR beta chain is a study of blood T cell repertoires in COVID-19. Only in-frame clones appear in the TCRdb table, and some are missing; sequencing was by immunoSEQ multiplex PCR. The sample has 150,000 to 200,000 clones, about 82% seen once. V shed 6 bases and J shed 4 bases, with 13 bases lying between them. Germline assignment: CDR1 SQVTM and CDR2 ANQGSEA. This CDR3 has 13 amino acids. In assigning cohorts, the study relied on participant-reported clinical history. The rearrangement uses TRBV29-1 and TRBJ2-1; D is perhaps TRBD1 (6 bases). This receptor was identified in a woman under 40 who had recovered from COVID-19. The sequencing input was PBMCs or T cells enriched from blood (not recorded which). As DNA, the CDR3 is TGCAGCGTCGCCGGACAGCCTTACAATGAGCAGTTCTTC. Encoded protein: CSVAGQPYNEQFF.